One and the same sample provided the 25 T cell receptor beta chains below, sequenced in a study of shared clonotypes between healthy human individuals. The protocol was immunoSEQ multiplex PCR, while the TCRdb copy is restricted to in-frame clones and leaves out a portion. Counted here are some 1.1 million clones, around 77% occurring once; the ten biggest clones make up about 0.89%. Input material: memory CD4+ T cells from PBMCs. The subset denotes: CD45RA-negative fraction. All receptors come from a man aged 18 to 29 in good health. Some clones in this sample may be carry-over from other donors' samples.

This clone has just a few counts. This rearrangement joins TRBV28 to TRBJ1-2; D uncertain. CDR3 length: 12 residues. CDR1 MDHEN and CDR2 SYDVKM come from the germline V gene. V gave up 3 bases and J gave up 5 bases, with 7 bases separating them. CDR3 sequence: CASSFMRYGYTF. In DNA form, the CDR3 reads TGTGCCAGCAGTTTTATGAGGTATGGCTACACCTTC.

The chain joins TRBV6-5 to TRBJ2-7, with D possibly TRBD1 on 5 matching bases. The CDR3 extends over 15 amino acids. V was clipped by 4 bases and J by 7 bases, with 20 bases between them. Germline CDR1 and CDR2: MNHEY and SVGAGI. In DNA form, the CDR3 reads TGTGCCAGCAGTTCCCGAGGCAGGGAAAGTTTGGAGCAGTACTTC. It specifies CASSSRGRESLEQYF.

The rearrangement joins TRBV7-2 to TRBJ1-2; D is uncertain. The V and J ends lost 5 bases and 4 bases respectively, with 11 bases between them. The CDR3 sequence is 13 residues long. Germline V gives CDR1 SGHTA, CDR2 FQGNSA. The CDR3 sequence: CASSPLQLYGYTF. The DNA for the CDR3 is TGTGCCAGCAGCCCCCTACAGCTCTATGGCTACACCTTC.

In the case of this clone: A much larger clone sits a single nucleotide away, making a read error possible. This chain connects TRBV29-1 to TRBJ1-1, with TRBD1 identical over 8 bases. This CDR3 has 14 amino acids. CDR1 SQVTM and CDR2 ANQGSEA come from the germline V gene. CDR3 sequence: CSVRAGGRFTEASF. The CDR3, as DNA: TGCAGCGTTAGGGCAGGGGGCAGGTTCACTGAAGCTTCCTTT.

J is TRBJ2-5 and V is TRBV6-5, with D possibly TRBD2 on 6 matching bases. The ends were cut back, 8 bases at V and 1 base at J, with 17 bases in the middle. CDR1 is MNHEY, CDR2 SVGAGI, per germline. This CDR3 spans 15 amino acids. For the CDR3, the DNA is TGTGCCAGCGGGCCGTCGGGACTCCCCCAAGAGACCCAGTACTTC. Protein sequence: CASGPSGLPQETQYF.

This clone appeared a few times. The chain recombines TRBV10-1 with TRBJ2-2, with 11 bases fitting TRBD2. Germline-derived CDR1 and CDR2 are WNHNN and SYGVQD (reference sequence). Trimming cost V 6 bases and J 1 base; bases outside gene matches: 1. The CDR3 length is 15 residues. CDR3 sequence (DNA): TGCGCCAGCAGCGGACTAGCGGGGAACACCGGGGAGCTGTTTTTT. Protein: CASSGLAGNTGELFF.

The CDR3 bases are TGTGCCAGCAGTACAGATACTTATGGCTACACCTTC. Translation gives CASSTDTYGYTF. V usage is TRBV28 and J usage is TRBJ1-2; D unclear. This CDR3 contains 12 residues. The ends were cut back, 5 bases at V and 5 bases at J, with 9 bases in the middle. Germline CDR1 and CDR2: MDHEN and SYDVKM.

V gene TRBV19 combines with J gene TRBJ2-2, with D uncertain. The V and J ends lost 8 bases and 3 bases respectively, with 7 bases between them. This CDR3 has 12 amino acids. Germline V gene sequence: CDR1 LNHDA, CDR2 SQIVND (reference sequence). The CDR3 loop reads CASGDYTGELFF. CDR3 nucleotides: TGTGCCAGTGGTGACTACACCGGGGAGCTGTTTTTT.

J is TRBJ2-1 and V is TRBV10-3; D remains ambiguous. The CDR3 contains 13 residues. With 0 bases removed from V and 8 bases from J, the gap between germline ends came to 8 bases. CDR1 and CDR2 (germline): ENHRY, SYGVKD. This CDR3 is CAISESIVHEQFF. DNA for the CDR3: TGTGCCATCAGTGAGTCGATTGTTCATGAGCAGTTCTTC.

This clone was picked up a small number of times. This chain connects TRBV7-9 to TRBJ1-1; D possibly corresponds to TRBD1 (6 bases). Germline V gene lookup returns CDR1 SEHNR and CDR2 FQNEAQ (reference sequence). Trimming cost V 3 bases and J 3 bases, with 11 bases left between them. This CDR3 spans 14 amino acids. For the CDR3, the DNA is TGTGCCAGCAGCTTGCAGGGGTCGTACACTGAAGCTTTCTTT. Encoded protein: CASSLQGSYTEAFF.

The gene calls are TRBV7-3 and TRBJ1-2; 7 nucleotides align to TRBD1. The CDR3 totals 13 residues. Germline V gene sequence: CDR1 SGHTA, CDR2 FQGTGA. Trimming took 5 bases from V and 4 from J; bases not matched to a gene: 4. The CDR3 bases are TGTGCCAGCAGCGCCTCAGGGGGCTATGGCTACACCTTC. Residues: CASSASGGYGYTF.

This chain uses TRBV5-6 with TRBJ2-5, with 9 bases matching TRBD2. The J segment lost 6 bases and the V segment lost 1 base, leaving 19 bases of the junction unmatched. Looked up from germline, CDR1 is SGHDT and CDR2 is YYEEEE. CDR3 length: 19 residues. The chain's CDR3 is CASSLLRNSGGRAVQTQYF. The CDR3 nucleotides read TGTGCCAGCAGCTTGTTACGGAATAGCGGCGGGAGGGCCGTCCAGACCCAGTACTTC.

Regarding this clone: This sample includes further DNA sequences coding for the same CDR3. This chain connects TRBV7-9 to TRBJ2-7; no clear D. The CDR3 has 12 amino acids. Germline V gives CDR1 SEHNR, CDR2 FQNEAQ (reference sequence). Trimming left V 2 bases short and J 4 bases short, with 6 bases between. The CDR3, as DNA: TGTGCCAGCAGCTTAACGAGTTACGAGCAGTACTTC. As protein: CASSLTSYEQYF. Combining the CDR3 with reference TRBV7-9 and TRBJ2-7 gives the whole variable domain DTGVSQNPRHKITKRGQNVTFRCDPISEHNRLYWYRQTLGQGPEFLTYFQNEAQLEKSRLLSDRFSAERPKGSFSTLEIQRTEQGDSAMYLCASSLTSYEQYFGPGTRLTVT.

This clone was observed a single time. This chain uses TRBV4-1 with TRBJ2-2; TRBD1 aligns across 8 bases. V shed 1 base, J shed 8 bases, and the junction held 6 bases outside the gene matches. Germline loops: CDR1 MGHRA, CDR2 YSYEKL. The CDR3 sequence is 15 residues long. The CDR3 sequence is CASSQVPGGGGELFF. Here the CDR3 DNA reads TGCGCCAGCAGCCAAGTTCCAGGGGGCGGTGGGGAGCTGTTTTTT.

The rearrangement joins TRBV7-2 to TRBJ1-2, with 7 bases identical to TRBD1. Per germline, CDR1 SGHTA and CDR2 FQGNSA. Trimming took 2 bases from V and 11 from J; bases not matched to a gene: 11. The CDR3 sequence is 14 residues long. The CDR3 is CASSLSTPRQGYTF. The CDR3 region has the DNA TGTGCCAGCAGCTTATCCACTCCGAGACAGGGATACACCTTC.

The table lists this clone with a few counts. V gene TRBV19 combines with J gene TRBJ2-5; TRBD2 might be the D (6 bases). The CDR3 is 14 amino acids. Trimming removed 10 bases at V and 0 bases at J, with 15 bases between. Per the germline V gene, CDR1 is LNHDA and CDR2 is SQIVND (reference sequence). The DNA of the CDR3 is TGTGCCACCGGAGGGTGGCCAAACCAAGAGACCCAGTACTTC. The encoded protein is CATGGWPNQETQYF.

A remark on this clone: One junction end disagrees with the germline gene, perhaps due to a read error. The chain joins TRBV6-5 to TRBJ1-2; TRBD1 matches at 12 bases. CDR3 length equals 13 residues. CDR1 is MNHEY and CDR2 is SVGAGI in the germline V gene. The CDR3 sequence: CASRATGTGGRAF. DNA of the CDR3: TGTGCCAGCAGAGCCACCGGGACAGGGGGCCGCGCCTTC.

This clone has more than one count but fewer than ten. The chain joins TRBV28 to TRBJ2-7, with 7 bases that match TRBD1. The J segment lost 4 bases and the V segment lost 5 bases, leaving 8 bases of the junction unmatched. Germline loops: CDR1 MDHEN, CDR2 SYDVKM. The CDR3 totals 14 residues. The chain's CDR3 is CASSPDRVGYEQYF. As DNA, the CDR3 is TGTGCCAGCAGTCCTGACAGGGTTGGGTACGAGCAGTACTTC.

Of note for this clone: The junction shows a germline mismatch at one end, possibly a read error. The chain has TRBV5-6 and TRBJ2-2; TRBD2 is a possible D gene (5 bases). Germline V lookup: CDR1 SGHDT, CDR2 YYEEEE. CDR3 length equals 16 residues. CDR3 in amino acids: CASTVSGPSRHGELFF. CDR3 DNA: TGTGCCAGCACAGTTTCAGGACCGAGCCGTCACGGGGAGCTATTTTTT.

CDR3 residues: CASSLGRLNTGELFF. The CDR3, as DNA: TGTGCCAGCAGCTTGGGAAGGCTGAACACCGGGGAGCTGTTTTTT. The chain has TRBV5-4 and TRBJ2-2; no clear D. Germline loops: CDR1 SGHNT, CDR2 YYREEE (reference sequence). V was cut by 0 bases and J by 1 base, with 7 bases left in between. CDR3 length: 15 amino acids.

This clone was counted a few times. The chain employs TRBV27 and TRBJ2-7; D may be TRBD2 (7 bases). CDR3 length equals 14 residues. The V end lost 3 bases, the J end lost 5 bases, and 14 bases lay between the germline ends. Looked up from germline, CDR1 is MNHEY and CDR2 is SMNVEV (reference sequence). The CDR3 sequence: CASSFGGRGHEQYF. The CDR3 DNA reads TGTGCCAGCAGTTTCGGGGGGCGCGGCCACGAGCAGTACTTC.

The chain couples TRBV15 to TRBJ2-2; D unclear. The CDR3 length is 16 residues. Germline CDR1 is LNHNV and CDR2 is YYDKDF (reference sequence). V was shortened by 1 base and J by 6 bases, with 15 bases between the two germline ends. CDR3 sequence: CATSRGSSPASGELFF. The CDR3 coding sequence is TGTGCCACCAGCAGAGGATCTTCCCCTGCCTCCGGGGAGCTGTTTTTT.

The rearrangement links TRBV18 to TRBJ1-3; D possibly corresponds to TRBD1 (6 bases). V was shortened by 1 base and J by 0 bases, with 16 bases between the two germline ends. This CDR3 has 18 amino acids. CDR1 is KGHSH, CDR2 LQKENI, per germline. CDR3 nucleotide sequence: TGTGCCAGCTCACCACGTCGGGCAGGGGAAACCTCTGGAAACACCATATATTTT. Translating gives CASSPRRAGETSGNTIYF.

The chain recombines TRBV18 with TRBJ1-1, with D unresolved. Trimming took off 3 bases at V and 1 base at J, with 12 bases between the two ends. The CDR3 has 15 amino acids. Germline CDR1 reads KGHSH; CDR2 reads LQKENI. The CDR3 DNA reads TGTGCCAGCTCACCCGTGGGTGGGGAGAACACTGAAGCTTTCTTT. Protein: CASSPVGGENTEAFF.

CDR3 DNA sequence: TGTGCCAGCAGCTTGAATGCCCGGGGGGAGGTCCACGAGCAGTACTTC. Translation gives CASSLNARGEVHEQYF. V is TRBV5-7 and J is TRBJ2-5, with TRBD2 matching over 7 bases. TRBJ2-7 explains the end of the DNA better; the J call may be wrong. TRBV5-7 is designated an ORF whose function remains uncertain. CDR3 length: 16 residues.